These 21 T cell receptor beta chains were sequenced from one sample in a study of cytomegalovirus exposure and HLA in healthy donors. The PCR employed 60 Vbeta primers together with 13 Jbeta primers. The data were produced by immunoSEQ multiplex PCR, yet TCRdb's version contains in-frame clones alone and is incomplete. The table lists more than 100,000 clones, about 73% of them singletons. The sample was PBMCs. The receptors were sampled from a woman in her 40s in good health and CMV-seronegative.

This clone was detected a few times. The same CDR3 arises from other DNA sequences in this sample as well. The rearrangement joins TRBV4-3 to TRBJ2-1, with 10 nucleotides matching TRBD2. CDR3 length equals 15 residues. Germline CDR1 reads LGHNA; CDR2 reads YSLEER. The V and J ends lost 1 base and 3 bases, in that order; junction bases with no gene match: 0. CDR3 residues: CASSQVAGGYNEQFF. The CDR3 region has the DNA TGCGCCAGCAGCCAAGTAGCGGGAGGCTACAATGAGCAGTTCTTC.

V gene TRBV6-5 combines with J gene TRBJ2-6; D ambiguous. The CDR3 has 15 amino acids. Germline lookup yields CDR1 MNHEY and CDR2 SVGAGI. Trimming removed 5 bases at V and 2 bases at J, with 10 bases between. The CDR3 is CASSILSPGANVLTF. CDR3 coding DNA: TGTGCCAGCAGTATATTGTCTCCTGGGGCCAACGTCCTGACTTTC.

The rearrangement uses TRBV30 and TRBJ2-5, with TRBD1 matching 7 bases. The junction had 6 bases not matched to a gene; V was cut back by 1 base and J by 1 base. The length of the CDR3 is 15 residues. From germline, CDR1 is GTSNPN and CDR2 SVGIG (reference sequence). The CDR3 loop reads CAWSAAGGSQETQYF. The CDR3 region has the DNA TGTGCCTGGAGTGCGGCAGGGGGAAGCCAAGAGACCCAGTACTTC.

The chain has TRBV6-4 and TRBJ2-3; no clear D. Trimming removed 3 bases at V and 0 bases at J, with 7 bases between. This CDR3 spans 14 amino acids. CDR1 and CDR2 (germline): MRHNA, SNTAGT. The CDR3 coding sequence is TGTGCCAGCAGTGAACTTGATAGCACAGATACGCAGTATTTT. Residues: CASSELDSTDTQYF.

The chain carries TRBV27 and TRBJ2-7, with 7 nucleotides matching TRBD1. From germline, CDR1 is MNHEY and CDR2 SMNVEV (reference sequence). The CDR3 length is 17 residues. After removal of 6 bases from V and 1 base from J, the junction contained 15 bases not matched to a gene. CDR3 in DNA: TGTGCCAGCAGCCGTACAATAGGGGGCAGAAGGTCCTACGAGCAGTACTTC. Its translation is CASSRTIGGRRSYEQYF.

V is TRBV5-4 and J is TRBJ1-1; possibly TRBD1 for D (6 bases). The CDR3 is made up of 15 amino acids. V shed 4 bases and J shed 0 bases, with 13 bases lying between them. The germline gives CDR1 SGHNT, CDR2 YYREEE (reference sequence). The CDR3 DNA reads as TGTGCCAGCAGCCTGGGGGCAGAAATGAACACTGAAGCTTTCTTT. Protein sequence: CASSLGAEMNTEAFF.

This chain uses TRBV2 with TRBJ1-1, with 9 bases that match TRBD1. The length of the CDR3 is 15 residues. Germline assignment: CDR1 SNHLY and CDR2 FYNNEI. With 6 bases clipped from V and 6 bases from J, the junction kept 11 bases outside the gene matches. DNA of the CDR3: TGTGCCAGCAGGGGCTTTACAGGGGGCGAGTCTGAAGCTTTCTTT. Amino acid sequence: CASRGFTGGESEAFF.

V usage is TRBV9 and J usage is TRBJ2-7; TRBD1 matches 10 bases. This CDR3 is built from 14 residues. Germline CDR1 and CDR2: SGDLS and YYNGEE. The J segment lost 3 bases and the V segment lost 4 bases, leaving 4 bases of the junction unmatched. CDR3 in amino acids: CASSPGTGDYEQYF. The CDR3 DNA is TGTGCCAGCAGCCCCGGGACAGGGGACTACGAGCAGTACTTC.

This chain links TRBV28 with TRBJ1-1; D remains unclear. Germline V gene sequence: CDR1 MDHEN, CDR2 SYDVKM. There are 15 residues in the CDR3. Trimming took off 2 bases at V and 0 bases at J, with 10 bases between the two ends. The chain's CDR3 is CASSLPTTVNTEAFF. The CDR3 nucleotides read TGTGCCAGCAGTTTACCCACCACAGTGAACACTGAAGCTTTCTTT.

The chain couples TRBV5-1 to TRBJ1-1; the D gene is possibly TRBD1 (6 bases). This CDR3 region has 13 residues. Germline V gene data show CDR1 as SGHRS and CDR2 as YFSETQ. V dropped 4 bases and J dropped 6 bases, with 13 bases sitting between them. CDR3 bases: TGCGCCAGCAGCGTACAGGGAACCCCTGAAGCTTTCTTT. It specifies CASSVQGTPEAFF.

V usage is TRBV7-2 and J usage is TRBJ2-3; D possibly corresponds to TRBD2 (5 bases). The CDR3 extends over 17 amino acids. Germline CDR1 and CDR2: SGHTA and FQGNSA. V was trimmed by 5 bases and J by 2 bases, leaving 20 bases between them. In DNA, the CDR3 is TGTGCCAGCAGCCCGGACGCCGGTGTGGACTTCACAGATACGCAGTATTTT. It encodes CASSPDAGVDFTDTQYF.

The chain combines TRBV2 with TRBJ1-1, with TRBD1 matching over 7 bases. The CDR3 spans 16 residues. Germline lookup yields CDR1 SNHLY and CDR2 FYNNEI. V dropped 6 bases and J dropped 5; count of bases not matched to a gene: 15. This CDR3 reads CASRRLLGGAGTEAFF. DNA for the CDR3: TGTGCCAGCAGAAGACTGCTAGGGGGCGCCGGTACTGAAGCTTTCTTT.

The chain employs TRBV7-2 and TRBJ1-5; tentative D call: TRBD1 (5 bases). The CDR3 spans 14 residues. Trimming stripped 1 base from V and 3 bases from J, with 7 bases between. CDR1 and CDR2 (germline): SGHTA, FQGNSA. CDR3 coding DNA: TGTGCCAGCAGCTTAGACAGGTCCAATCAGCCCCAGCATTTT. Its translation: CASSLDRSNQPQHF.

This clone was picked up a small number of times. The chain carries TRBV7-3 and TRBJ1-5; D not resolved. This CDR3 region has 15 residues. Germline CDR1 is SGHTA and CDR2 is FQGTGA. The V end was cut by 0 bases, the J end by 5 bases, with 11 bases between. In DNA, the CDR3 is TGTGCCAGCAGCTTAACGTCGGTGAGGTATCAGCCCCAGCATTTT. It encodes CASSLTSVRYQPQHF.

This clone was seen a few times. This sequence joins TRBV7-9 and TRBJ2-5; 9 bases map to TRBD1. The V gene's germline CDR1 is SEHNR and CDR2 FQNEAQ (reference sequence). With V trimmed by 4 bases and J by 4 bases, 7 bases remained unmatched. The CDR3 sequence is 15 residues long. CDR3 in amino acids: CASSSGTGSPETQYF. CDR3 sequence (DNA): TGTGCCAGCAGCTCCGGGACAGGGAGCCCAGAGACCCAGTACTTC.

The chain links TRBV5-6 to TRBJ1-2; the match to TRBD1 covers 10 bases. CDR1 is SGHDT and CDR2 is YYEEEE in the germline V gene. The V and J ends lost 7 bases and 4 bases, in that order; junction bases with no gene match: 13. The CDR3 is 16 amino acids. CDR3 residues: CASRKTGGALGYGYTF. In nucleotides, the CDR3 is TGTGCCAGCCGAAAGACAGGGGGCGCATTGGGCTATGGCTACACCTTC.

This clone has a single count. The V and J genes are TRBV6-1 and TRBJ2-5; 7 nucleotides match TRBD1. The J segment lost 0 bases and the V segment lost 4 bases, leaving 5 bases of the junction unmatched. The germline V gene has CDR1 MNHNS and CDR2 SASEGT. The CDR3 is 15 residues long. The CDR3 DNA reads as TGTGCCAGCAGTGTACGGGGACAGAACCAAGAGACCCAGTACTTC. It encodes CASSVRGQNQETQYF.

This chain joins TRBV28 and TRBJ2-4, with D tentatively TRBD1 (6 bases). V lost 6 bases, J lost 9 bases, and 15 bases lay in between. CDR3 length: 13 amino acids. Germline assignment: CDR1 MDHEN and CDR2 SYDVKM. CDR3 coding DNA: TGTGCCAGCAGGGAACAGGGTGCCGGCATTCAGTACTTC. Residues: CASREQGAGIQYF.

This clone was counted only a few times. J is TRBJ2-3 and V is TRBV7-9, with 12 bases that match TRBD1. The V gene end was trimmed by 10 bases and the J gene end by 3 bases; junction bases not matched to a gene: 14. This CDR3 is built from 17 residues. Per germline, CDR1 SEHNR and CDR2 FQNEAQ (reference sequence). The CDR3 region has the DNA TGTGCCATCGGAAGCCGGGACAGGGGGCTTAGGACAGATACGCAGTATTTT. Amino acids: CAIGSRDRGLRTDTQYF.

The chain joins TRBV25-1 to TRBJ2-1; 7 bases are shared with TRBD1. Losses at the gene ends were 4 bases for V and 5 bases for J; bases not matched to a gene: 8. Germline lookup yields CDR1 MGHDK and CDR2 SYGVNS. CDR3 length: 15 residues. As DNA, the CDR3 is TGTGCCAGCAGTGGAGGACAGGTCGCCGACAATGAGCAGTTCTTC. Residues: CASSGGQVADNEQFF.

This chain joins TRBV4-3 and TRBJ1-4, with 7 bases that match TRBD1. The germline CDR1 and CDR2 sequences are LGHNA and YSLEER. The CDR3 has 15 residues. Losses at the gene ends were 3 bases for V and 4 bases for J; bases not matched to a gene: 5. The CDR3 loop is CASSHRQGGNEKLFF. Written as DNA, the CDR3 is TGCGCCAGCAGCCATAGACAGGGCGGTAATGAAAAACTGTTTTTT.